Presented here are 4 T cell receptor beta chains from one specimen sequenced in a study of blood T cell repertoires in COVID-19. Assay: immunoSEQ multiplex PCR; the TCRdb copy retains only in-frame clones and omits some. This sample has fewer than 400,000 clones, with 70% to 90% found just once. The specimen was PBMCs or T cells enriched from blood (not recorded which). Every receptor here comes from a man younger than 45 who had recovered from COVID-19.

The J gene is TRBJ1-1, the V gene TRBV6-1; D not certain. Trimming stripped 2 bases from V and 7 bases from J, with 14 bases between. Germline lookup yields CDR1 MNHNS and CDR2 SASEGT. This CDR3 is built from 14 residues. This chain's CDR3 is CASSEYEADNEAFF. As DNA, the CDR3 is TGTGCCAGCAGTGAATACGAAGCCGACAATGAAGCTTTCTTT.

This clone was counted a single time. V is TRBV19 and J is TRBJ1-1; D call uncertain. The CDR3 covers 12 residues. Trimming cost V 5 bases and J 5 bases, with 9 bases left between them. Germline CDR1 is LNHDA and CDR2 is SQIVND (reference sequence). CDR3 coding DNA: TGTGCCAGTAGTCCATACGGGACTGAAGCTTTCTTT. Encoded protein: CASSPYGTEAFF.

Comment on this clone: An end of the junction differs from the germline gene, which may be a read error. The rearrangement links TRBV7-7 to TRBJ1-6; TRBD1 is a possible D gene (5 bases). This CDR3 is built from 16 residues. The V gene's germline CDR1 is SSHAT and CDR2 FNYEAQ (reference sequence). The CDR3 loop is CASSLVKGALNSPLHF. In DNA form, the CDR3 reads TGTGCTAGCAGCTTAGTCAAAGGGGCGCTTAACTCACCCCTCCACTTT.

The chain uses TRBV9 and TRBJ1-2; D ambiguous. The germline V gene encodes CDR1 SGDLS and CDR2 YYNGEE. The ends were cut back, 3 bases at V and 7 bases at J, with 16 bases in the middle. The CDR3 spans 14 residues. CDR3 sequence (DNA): TGTGCCAGCAGCGCCATACCGGAGCGAGGTGGCTACACCTTC. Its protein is CASSAIPERGGYTF. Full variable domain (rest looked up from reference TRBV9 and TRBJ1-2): DSGVTQTPKHLITATGQRVTLRCSPRSGDLSVYWYQQSLDQGLQFLIQYYNGEERAKGNILERFSAQQFPDLHSELNLSSLELGDSALYFCASSAIPERGGYTFGSGTRLTVV.